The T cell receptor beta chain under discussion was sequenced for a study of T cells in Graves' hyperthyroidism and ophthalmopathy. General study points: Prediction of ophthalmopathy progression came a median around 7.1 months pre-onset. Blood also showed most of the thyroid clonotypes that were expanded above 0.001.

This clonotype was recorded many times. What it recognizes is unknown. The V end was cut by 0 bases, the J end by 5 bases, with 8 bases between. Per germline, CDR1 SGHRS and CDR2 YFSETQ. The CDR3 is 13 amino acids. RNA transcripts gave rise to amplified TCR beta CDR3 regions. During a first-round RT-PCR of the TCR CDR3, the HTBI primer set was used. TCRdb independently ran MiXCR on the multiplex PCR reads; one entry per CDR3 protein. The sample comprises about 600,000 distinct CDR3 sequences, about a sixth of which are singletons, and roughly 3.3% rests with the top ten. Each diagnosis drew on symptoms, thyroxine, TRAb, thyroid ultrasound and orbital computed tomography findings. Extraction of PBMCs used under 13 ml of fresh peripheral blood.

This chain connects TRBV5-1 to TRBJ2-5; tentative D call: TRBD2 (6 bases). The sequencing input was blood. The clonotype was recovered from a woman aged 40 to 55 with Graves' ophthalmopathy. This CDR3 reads CASSLDGSETQYF. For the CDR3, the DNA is TGCGCCAGCAGCTTGGACGGGAGTGAGACCCAGTACTTC. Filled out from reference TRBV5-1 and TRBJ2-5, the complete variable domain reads KAGVTQTPRYLIKTRGQQVTLSCSPISGHRSVSWYQQTPGQGLQFLFEYFSETQRNKGNFPGRFSGRQFSNSRSEMNVSTLELGDSALYLCASSLDGSETQYFGPGTRLLVL.